Listed here is a single T cell receptor beta chain. TCRdb reprocessed the 5' RACE reads with MiXCR, giving one entry per CDR3 protein. The sample contains roughly 750,000 distinct CDR3 sequences, 21% of which appear only once. The sample comes from a study of identical twins. This CDR3 is built from 15 residues. The V gene end was trimmed by 3 bases and the J gene end by 1 base; junction bases not matched to a gene: 5. CDR1 and CDR2 (germline): SGDLS, YYNGEE. This sample was also put to use in a study of T cells expressing NK-cell markers.

The sequenced material came from PBMCs. This chain links TRBV9 with TRBJ2-5; 8 bases map to TRBD2. The source is a woman aged 18-30 years in good health. The CDR3 sequence is CASSARLALQETQYF. DNA for the CDR3: TGTGCCAGCAGCGCCAGACTAGCGCTCCAAGAGACCCAGTACTTC.